The rows below give T cell receptor beta chains drawn from one sample of a study of T-cell memory formation after mild COVID-19. TCRdb reprocessed the 5' RACE reads with MiXCR, giving one entry per CDR3 protein. The sample has under 650,000 distinct CDR3 sequences; about a sixth are singletons. Specimen: PBMCs or a T cell subset sorted from them (not recorded which). The source is an adult woman who had mild COVID-19 (a few samples of this study predate the infection). Cell type and time point are not known. Each CDR3 is given with its conserved first and last residue. Fields, in order: J gene, V gene, clone size, CDR3 protein. Size is stated for part of the rows, as once, few or many counts, or as a class when the clone is expanded.

J gene: TRBJ2-7; V gene: TRBV6-6; clone size: many; CDR3 protein: CASSQYNEQYF
J gene: TRBJ2-1; V gene: TRBV11-3; clone size: few; CDR3 protein: CASSATQGGFYNEQFF
J gene: TRBJ1-2; V gene: TRBV6-2/TRBV6-3; clone size: few; CDR3 protein: CASSYVAGYGYTF
J gene: TRBJ2-1; V gene: TRBV12-3/TRBV12-4; clone size: NA; CDR3 protein: CASSWKPPEHYNEQFF
J gene: TRBJ2-3; V gene: TRBV11-2; clone size: few; CDR3 protein: CASSSWLTSGGAGDTQYF
J gene: TRBJ2-1; V gene: TRBV7-8; clone size: NA; CDR3 protein: CASSLEWDRVKKDEQFF
J gene: TRBJ2-2; V gene: TRBV12-3/TRBV12-4; clone size: few; CDR3 protein: CASTRDYGELFF
J gene: TRBJ2-2; V gene: TRBV7-9; clone size: NA; CDR3 protein: CASSSPGGDANTGELFF
J gene: TRBJ2-1; V gene: TRBV11-2; clone size: NA; CDR3 protein: CASSLDRDLAHEQFF
J gene: TRBJ2-3; V gene: TRBV5-5; clone size: few; CDR3 protein: CASSDEGVADTQYF
J gene: TRBJ1-1; V gene: TRBV5-4; clone size: few; CDR3 protein: CASSLGLANTEAFF
J gene: TRBJ2-2; V gene: TRBV12-3/TRBV12-4; clone size: few; CDR3 protein: CASTLSPGQGPTGELFF
J gene: TRBJ2-1; V gene: TRBV7-2; clone size: NA; CDR3 protein: CASSRGTSDNTLHNEQFF
J gene: TRBJ1-2; V gene: TRBV10-3; clone size: few; CDR3 protein: CAISDRDDYGYTF
J gene: TRBJ2-7; V gene: TRBV9; clone size: few; CDR3 protein: CASSVEPTGYEQYF
J gene: TRBJ2-1; V gene: TRBV10-3; clone size: NA; CDR3 protein: CAISDFEATEQFF
J gene: TRBJ2-7; V gene: TRBV5-4; clone size: NA; CDR3 protein: CASGYPGEVYEQYF
J gene: TRBJ1-2; V gene: TRBV19; clone size: many; CDR3 protein: CASSMRGTDAANYGYTF
J gene: TRBJ2-2; V gene: TRBV13; clone size: once; CDR3 protein: CASSPGVISGELFF
J gene: TRBJ2-6; V gene: TRBV6-5; clone size: NA; CDR3 protein: CASRRDFSGANVLTF
J gene: TRBJ2-2; V gene: TRBV29-1; clone size: once; CDR3 protein: CSGGDTGEQFF
J gene: TRBJ2-3; V gene: TRBV11-2; clone size: NA; CDR3 protein: CASSGWRAQGGDTQYF
J gene: TRBJ2-3; V gene: TRBV20-1; clone size: many; CDR3 protein: CSARERDTQYF
J gene: TRBJ2-7; V gene: TRBV11-2; clone size: NA; CDR3 protein: CASSSLQGRGSYEQYF
J gene: TRBJ1-2; V gene: TRBV12-3/TRBV12-4; clone size: few; CDR3 protein: CASSFRTGASNYGYTF
J gene: TRBJ2-5; V gene: TRBV5-4; clone size: NA; CDR3 protein: CASSPAFGSQETQYF
J gene: TRBJ1-5; V gene: TRBV18; clone size: NA; CDR3 protein: CASSPRWESNQPQHF
J gene: TRBJ2-7; V gene: TRBV6-5; clone size: NA; CDR3 protein: CASSPVIGHTYEQYF
J gene: TRBJ1-2; V gene: TRBV24-1; clone size: few; CDR3 protein: CATSYRDYGYTF
J gene: TRBJ2-3; V gene: TRBV11-2; clone size: few; CDR3 protein: CASSPLGYPDTQYF
J gene: TRBJ1-1; V gene: TRBV4-1; clone size: few; CDR3 protein: CASRPGPLNTEAFF
J gene: TRBJ2-1; V gene: TRBV5-1; clone size: once; CDR3 protein: CASSVSGGYNEQFF
J gene: TRBJ1-1; V gene: TRBV7-2; clone size: NA; CDR3 protein: CASSLNVAGGSTEAFF
J gene: TRBJ1-1; V gene: TRBV12-3/TRBV12-4; clone size: NA; CDR3 protein: CASSLVRSEAFF
J gene: TRBJ2-2; V gene: TRBV5-1; clone size: few; CDR3 protein: CASSLWASGDTGELFF
J gene: TRBJ2-5; V gene: TRBV6-5; clone size: NA; CDR3 protein: CASRWTSGMGKTQYF
J gene: TRBJ2-7; V gene: TRBV20-1; clone size: NA; CDR3 protein: CSASKGEGPYEQYF
J gene: TRBJ2-2; V gene: TRBV2; clone size: NA; CDR3 protein: CASSEAGINTGELFF
J gene: TRBJ1-5; V gene: TRBV3-1; clone size: NA; CDR3 protein: CASSQGQYSNQPQHF
J gene: TRBJ1-1; V gene: TRBV20-1; clone size: many; CDR3 protein: CSAVTGMNTEAFF
J gene: TRBJ1-2; V gene: TRBV30; clone size: NA; CDR3 protein: CAWSLGQGLNYGYTF
J gene: TRBJ2-1; V gene: TRBV9; clone size: many; CDR3 protein: CASSVGLLGDEQFF